A selection of T cell receptor beta chains follows, all from one sample in a study of cytomegalovirus exposure and HLA in healthy donors. Clones were read by immunoSEQ multiplex PCR, and TCRdb kept only the in-frame ones, dropping some. Here the sample spans 200,000 to 300,000 clones, about 81% being singletons. Sequencing was done on a sample of PBMCs. These receptors were obtained from a woman aged 40 to 50 in good health and CMV-seropositive. Both conserved end residues are part of each CDR3. The D gene is left open where the match is weak.

d_call,j_call,v_call,cdr3_aa
-,TRBJ1-1,TRBV7-2,CASSLGPANTEAFF
-,TRBJ1-6,TRBV30,CAWSEDTNSPLHF
-,TRBJ2-2,TRBV28,CATPKRDGGELFF
TRBD2,TRBJ2-3,TRBV27,CASRLPPTVEVTSGTDTQYF
TRBD1,TRBJ2-7,TRBV5-1,CASSLRQGIDEQYF
TRBD1,TRBJ1-3,TRBV27,CASSLYGDRGGNTIYF
TRBD1,TRBJ1-3,TRBV2,CASSRIRDRAGNTIYF
TRBD1,TRBJ1-4,TRBV15,CATSRDRGWTNEKLFF
-,TRBJ2-7,TRBV5-1,CASSSLDSSYEQYF
TRBD2,TRBJ2-1,TRBV9,CASSVGSGGADEQFF
-,TRBJ2-1,TRBV11-1,CASTDPRVSSYNEQFF
TRBD1,TRBJ2-5,TRBV5-6,CASSRGTGKRETQYF
-,TRBJ1-5,TRBV30,CAWSDGSNQPQHF
TRBD2,TRBJ2-1,TRBV14,CASSPSGIYNEQFF
TRBD2,TRBJ2-2,TRBV6-1,CASSAYGLAGGTGELFF
TRBD1,TRBJ2-1,TRBV5-4,CASSLDRGSYNEQFF
-,TRBJ2-5,TRBV27,CASSQGLGAQYF
-,TRBJ1-5,TRBV7-8,CASSFGGIDQPQHF
-,TRBJ2-5,TRBV12-5,CASGTGLQETQYF
-,TRBJ1-5,TRBV15,CATSREGANQPQHF
-,TRBJ2-3,TRBV10-3,CAIKSDTDTQYF
TRBD2,TRBJ2-1,TRBV4-1,CASSPGLAVHNEQFF
TRBD1,TRBJ2-7,TRBV14,CASRQTGGHEQYF